This T cell receptor (beta chain) was identified during a study of control samples from healthy donors and cancer patients. Data came from immunoSEQ multiplex PCR; TCRdb stores just in-frame clones and leaves some out. The sample consists of around 94,000 clones, about 90% of them appearing once. The CDR3 is 16 residues long. V shed 4 bases, J shed 2 bases, and the junction held 4 bases outside the gene matches. From germline, CDR1 is SGHDT and CDR2 YYEEEE. This chain uses TRBV5-6 with TRBJ2-5; 14 bases match TRBD2. The receptor comes from a woman under 30 in good health. Sequencing was carried out using blood. This CDR3 reads CASSPRLAGGQETQYF. CDR3 nucleotide sequence: TGTGCCAGCAGCCCCCGACTAGCGGGGGGGCAAGAGACCCAGTACTTC.